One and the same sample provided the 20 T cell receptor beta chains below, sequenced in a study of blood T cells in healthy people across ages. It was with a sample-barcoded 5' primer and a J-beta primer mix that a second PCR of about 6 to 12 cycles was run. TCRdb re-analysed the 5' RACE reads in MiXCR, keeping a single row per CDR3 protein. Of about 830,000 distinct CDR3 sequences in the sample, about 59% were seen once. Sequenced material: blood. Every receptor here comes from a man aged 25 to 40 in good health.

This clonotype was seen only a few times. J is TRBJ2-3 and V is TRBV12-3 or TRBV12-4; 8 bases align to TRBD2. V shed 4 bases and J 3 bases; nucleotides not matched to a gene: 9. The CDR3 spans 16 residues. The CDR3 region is CASSSTLGLVTDTQYF. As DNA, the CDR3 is TGTGCCAGCAGTTCAACGCTGGGACTAGTTACAGATACGCAGTATTTT.

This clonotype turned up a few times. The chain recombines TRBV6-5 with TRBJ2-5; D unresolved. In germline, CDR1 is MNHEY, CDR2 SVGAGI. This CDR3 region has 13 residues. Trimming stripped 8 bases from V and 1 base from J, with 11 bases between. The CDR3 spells CASGYRSQETQYF. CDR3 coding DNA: TGTGCCAGCGGGTATAGAAGCCAAGAGACCCAGTACTTC.

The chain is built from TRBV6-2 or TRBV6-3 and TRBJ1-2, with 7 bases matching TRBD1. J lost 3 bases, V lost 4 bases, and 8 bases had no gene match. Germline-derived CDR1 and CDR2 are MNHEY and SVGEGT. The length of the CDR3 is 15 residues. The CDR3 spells CASSSTGEEYYGYTF. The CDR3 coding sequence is TGTGCCAGCAGTTCTACAGGGGAGGAGTACTATGGCTACACCTTC.

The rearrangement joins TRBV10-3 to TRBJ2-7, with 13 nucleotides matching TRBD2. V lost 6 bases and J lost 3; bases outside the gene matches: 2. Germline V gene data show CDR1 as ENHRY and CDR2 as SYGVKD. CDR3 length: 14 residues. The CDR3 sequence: CAIRGTSGDYEQYF. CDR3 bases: TGTGCCATCAGGGGGACTAGCGGGGACTACGAGCAGTACTTC.

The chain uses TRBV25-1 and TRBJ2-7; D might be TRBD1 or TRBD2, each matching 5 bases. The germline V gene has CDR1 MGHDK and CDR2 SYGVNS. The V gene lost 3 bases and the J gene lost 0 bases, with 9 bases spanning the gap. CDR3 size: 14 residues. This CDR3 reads CASSDPGTSYEQYF. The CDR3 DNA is TGTGCCAGCAGTGACCCCGGGACCTCCTACGAGCAGTACTTC.

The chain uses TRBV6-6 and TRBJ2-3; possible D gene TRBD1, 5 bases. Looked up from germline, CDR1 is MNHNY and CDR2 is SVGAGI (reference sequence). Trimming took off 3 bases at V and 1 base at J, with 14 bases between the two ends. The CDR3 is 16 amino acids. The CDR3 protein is CASSYSRQGRTDTQYF. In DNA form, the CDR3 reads TGTGCCAGCAGTTATTCCCGCCAGGGTCGCACAGATACGCAGTATTTT.

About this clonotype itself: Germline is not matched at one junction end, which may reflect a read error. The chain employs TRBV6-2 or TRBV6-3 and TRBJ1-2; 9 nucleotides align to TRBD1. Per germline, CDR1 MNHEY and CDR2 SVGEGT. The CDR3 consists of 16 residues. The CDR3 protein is CACSRDREGPRYGYTF. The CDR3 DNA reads TGTGCCTGCAGTCGGGACAGGGAGGGACCTCGTTATGGCTACACCTTC.

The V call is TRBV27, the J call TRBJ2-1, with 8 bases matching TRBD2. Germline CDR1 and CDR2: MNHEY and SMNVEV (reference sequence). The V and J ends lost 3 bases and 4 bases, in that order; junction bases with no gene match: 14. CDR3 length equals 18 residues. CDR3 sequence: CASSFSILRGGQYNEQFF. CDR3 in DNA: TGTGCCAGCAGTTTTTCCATTCTCCGGGGGGGCCAATACAATGAGCAGTTCTTC.

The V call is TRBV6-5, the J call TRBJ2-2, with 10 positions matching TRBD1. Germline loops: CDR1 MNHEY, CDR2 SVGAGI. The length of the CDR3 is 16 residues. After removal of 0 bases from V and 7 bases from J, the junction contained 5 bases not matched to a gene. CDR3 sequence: CASSYSGTGAGGELFF. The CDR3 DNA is TGTGCCAGCAGTTACTCAGGGACAGGGGCCGGCGGGGAGCTGTTTTTT.

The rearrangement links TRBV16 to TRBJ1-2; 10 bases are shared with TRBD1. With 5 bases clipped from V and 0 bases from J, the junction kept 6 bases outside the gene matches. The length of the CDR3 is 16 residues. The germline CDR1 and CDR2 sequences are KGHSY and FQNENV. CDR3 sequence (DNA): TGTGCCAGCAGCGACGACAGGGGGCGAGCTAACTATGGCTACACCTTC. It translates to CASSDDRGRANYGYTF.

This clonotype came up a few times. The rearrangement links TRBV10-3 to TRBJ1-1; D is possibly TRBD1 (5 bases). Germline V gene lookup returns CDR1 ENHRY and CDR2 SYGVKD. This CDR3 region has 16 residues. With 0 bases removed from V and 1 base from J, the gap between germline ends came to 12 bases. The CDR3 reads CAISESIGAGNTEAFF. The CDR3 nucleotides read TGTGCCATCAGTGAGTCTATCGGGGCTGGGAACACTGAAGCTTTCTTT.

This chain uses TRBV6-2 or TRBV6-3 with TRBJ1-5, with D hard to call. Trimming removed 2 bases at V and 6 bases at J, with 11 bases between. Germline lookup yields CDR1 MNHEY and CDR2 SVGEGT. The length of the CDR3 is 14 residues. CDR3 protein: CASSYETRSQPQHF. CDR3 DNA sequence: TGTGCCAGCAGTTACGAGACGAGAAGTCAGCCCCAGCATTTT.

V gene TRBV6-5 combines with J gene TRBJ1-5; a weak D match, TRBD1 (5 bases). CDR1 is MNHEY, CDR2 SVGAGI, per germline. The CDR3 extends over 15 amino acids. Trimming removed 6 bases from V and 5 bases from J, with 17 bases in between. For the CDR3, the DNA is TGTGCCAGCAGCACGACCCGGAAGGGGCATCAGCCCCAGCATTTT. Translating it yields CASSTTRKGHQPQHF.

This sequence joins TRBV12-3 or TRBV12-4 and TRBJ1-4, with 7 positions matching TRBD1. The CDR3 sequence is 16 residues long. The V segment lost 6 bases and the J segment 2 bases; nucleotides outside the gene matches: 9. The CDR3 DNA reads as TGTGCCAGCAGGCACAGGGGAGGATTTACTAATGAAAAACTGTTTTTT. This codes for CASRHRGGFTNEKLFF.

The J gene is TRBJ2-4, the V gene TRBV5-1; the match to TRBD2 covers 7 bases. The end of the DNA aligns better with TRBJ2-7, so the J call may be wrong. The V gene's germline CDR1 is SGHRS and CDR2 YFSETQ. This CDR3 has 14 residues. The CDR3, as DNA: TGCGCCAGCAGGCCCGCTAGCGGAATTTACGAGCAGTACTTC. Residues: CASRPASGIYEQYF.

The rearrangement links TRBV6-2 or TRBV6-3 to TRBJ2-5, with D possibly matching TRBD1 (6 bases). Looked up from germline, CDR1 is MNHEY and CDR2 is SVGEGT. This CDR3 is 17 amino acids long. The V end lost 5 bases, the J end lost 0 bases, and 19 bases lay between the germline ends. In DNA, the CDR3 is TGTGCCAGCAGTCATACTACCGGGACAAGGTACCAAGAGACCCAGTACTTC. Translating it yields CASSHTTGTRYQETQYF.

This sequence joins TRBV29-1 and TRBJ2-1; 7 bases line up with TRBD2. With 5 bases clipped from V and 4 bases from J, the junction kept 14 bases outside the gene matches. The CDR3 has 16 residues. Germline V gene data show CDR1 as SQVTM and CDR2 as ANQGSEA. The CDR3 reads CSVLALAEEKYNEQFF. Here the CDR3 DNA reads TGCAGCGTTTTGGCTCTAGCGGAGGAAAAGTACAATGAGCAGTTCTTC.

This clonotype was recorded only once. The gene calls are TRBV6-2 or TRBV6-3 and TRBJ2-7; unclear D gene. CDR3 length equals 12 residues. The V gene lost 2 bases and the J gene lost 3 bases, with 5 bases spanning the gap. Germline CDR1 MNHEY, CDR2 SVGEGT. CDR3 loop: CASSYAVYEQYF. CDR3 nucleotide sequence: TGTGCCAGCAGTTACGCGGTCTACGAGCAGTACTTC.

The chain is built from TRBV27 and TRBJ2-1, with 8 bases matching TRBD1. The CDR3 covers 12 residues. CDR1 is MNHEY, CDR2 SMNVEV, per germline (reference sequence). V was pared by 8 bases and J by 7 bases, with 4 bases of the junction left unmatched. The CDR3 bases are TGTGCCAGCCGGACAGGGTTAAATGAGCAGTTCTTC. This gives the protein CASRTGLNEQFF.

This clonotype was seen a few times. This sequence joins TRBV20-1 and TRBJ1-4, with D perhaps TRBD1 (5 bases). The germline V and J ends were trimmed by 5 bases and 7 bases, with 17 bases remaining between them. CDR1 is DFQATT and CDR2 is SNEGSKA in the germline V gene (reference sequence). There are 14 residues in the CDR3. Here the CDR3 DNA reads TGCAGTGCTGGAAGGGACCGCCGGGCTGAAAAACTGTTTTTT. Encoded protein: CSAGRDRRAEKLFF.